These 7 T cell receptor beta chains were all obtained from the same sample, sequenced in a study of blood T cell repertoires in COVID-19. Clones were read by immunoSEQ multiplex PCR, and TCRdb kept only the in-frame ones, dropping some. This table holds approximately 150,000 clones, 88% found once. The sample comprised peripheral blood. These TCRs come from a man aged 45 to 65 who had recovered from COVID-19.

This chain uses TRBV19 with TRBJ2-3; D not certain. The V end lost 5 bases, the J end lost 1 base, and 13 bases lay between the germline ends. This CDR3 has 15 residues. Germline V gene sequence: CDR1 LNHDA, CDR2 SQIVND (reference sequence). CDR3 DNA sequence: TGTGCCAGTAGTCCCCAGTGGGCAGGCACAGATACGCAGTATTTT. Translating it yields CASSPQWAGTDTQYF.

The chain recombines TRBV10-3 with TRBJ2-2; no clear D. V shed 4 bases and J shed 0 bases, with 6 bases lying between them. Per the germline V gene, CDR1 is ENHRY and CDR2 is SYGVKD. This CDR3 comprises 14 residues. CDR3 nucleotide sequence: TGTGCCATCAGTGCCACAGCGAACACCGGGGAGCTGTTTTTT. Translating gives CAISATANTGELFF.

J is TRBJ1-4 and V is TRBV9; 9 nucleotides match TRBD1. The ends lost 0 bases at V and 7 bases at J; junction bases unmatched: 7. CDR3 size: 16 residues. The germline V gene has CDR1 SGDLS and CDR2 YYNGEE. The chain's CDR3 is CASSVDAGQGFEKLFF. The CDR3, as DNA: TGTGCCAGCAGCGTAGACGCGGGACAGGGTTTTGAAAAACTGTTTTTT. The full variable domain, in which reference TRBV9 and TRBJ1-4 provide the parts outside the CDR3, is DSGVTQTPKHLITATGQRVTLRCSPRSGDLSVYWYQQSLDQGLQFLIQYYNGEERAKGNILERFSAQQFPDLHSELNLSSLELGDSALYFCASSVDAGQGFEKLFFGSGTQLSVL.

This clone has just one count. The chain couples TRBV7-2 to TRBJ2-5, with 9 bases that match TRBD2. CDR1 SGHTA and CDR2 FQGNSA come from the germline V gene. This CDR3 comprises 15 residues. The V and J ends lost 5 bases and 4 bases, in that order; junction bases with no gene match: 8. The CDR3 protein is CASSPLSGSGETQYF. The CDR3 DNA is TGTGCCAGCAGCCCCCTTAGCGGGAGTGGAGAGACCCAGTACTTC.

The chain joins TRBV6-2 or TRBV6-3 to TRBJ2-2; 10 bases are a match to TRBD2. Germline V gives CDR1 MNHEY, CDR2 SVGEGT. The CDR3 runs to 17 residues. With 2 bases clipped from V and 0 bases from J, the junction kept 3 bases outside the gene matches. CDR3 amino acids: CASSYPLAGANTGELFF. DNA for the CDR3: TGTGCCAGCAGTTACCCCCTAGCGGGAGCGAACACCGGGGAGCTGTTTTTT.

CDR3 in DNA: TGTGCCAGCAGTTTCGGGGACAGTAAAAATTCACCCCTCCACTTT. Its protein is CASSFGDSKNSPLHF. The chain is built from TRBV28 and TRBJ1-6, with 7 bases fitting TRBD1. Germline trimming cut 3 bases from V and 7 bases from J; bases unmatched to any gene: 6. The CDR3 contains 15 residues. Germline V gives CDR1 MDHEN, CDR2 SYDVKM.

The chain is built from TRBV30 and TRBJ1-4; possible D gene TRBD1, 5 bases. CDR3 length equals 13 residues. Trimming took off 5 bases at V and 7 bases at J, with 14 bases between the two ends. Germline V CDR1 and CDR2: GTSNPN, SVGIG (reference sequence). CDR3 amino acids: CAWGGERGEKLFF. As DNA, the CDR3 is TGTGCCTGGGGTGGAGAAAGGGGTGAAAAACTGTTTTTT.